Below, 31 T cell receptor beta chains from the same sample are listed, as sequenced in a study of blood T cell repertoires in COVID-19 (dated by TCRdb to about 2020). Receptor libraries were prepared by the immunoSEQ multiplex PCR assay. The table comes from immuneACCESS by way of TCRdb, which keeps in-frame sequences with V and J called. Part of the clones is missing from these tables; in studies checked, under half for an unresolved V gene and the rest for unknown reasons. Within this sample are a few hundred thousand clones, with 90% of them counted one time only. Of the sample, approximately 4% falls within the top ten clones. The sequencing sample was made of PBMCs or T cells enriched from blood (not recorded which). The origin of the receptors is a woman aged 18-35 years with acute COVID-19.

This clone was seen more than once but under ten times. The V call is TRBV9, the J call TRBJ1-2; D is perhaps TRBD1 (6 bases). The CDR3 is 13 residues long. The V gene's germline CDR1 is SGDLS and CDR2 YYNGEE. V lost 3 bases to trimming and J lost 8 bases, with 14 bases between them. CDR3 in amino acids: CASSAHREGGYTF. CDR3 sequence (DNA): TGTGCCAGCAGCGCCCACAGGGAGGGGGGCTACACCTTC.

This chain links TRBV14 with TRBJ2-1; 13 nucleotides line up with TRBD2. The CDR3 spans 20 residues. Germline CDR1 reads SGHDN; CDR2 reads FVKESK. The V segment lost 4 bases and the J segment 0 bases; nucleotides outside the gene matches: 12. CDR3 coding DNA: TGTGCCAGCAGCCCTTGGGTCGGGACTAGCGGGAAGAGCTCCTACAATGAGCAGTTCTTC. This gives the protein CASSPWVGTSGKSSYNEQFF.

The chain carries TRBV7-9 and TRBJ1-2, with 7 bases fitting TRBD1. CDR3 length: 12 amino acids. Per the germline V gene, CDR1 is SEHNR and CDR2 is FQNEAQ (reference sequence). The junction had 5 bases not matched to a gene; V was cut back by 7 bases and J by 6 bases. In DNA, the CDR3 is TGTGCCAGCACCGCACAGGGGAATGGCTACACCTTC. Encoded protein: CASTAQGNGYTF.

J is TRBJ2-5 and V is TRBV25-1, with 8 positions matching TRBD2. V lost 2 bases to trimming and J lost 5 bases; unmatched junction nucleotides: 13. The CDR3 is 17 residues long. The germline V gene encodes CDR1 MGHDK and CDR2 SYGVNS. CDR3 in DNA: TGTGCCAGCAGTGAACCCTACTACGGGAGGGTAGGTGAGACCCAGTACTTC. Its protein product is CASSEPYYGRVGETQYF.

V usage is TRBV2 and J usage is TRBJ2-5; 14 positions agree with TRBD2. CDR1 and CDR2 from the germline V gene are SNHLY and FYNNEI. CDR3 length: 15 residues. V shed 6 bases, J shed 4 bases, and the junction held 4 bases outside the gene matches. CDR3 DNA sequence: TGTGCCAGCAGGGGACTAGCGGGAGTCGGAGAGACCCAGTACTTC. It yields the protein CASRGLAGVGETQYF.

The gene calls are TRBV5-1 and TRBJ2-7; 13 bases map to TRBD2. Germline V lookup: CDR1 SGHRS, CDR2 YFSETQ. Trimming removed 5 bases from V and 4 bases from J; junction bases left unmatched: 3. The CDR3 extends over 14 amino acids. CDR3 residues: CASSGLAGDYEQYF. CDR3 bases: TGCGCCAGCAGTGGACTAGCGGGAGATTACGAGCAGTACTTC.

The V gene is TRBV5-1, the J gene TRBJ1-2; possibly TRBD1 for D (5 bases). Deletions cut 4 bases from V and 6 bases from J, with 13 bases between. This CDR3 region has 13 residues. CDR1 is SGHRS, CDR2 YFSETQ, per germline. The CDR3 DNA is TGCGCCAGCAGCCTGTCCGGGGGAGATGGCTACACCTTC. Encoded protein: CASSLSGGDGYTF.

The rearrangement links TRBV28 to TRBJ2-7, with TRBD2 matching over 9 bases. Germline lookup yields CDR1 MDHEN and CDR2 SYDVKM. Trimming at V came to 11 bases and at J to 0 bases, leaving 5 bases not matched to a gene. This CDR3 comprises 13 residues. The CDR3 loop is CALAGGSSYEQYF. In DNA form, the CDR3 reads TGTGCCTTGGCGGGAGGGTCCTCCTACGAGCAGTACTTC.

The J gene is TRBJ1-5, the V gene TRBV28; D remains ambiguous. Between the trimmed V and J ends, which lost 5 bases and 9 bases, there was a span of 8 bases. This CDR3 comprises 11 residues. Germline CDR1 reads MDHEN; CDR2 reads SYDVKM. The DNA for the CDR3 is TGTGCCAGCAGTGGAGGTCGGCCCCAGCATTTT. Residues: CASSGGRPQHF. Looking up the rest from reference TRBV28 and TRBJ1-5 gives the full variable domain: DVKVTQSSRYLVKRTGEKVFLECVQDMDHENMFWYRQDPGLGLRLIYFSYDVKMKEKGDIPEGYSVSREKKERFSLILESASTNQTSMYLCASSGGRPQHFGDGTRLSIL.

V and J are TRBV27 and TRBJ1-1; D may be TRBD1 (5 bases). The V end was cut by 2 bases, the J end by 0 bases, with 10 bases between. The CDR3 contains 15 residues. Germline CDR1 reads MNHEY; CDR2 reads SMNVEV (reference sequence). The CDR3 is CASSLKTTVNTEAFF. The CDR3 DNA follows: TGTGCCAGCAGTTTAAAAACGACAGTGAACACTGAAGCTTTCTTT.

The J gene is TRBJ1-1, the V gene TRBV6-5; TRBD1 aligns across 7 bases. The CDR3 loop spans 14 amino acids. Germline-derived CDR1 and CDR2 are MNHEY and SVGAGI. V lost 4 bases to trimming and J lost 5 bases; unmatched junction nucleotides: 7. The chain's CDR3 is CASSSDREYTEAFF. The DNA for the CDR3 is TGTGCCAGCAGTTCAGACAGGGAATATACTGAAGCTTTCTTT.

The CDR3: CASSNSARQFF. In nucleotides, the CDR3 is TGTGCCAGTAGTAATAGCGCCCGGCAGTTCTTC. V usage is TRBV19 and J usage is TRBJ2-1; a weak D match, TRBD2 (5 bases). V was clipped by 4 bases and J by 12 bases, with 10 bases between them. The CDR3 sequence is 11 residues long. Germline loops: CDR1 LNHDA, CDR2 SQIVND (reference sequence).

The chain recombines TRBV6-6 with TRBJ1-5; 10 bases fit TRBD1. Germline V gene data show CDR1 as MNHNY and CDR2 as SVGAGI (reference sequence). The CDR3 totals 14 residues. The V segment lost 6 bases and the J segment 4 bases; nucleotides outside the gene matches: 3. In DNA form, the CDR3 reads TGTGCCAGCAGGTGGGGACAGGGGAATCAGCCCCAGCATTTT. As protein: CASRWGQGNQPQHF.

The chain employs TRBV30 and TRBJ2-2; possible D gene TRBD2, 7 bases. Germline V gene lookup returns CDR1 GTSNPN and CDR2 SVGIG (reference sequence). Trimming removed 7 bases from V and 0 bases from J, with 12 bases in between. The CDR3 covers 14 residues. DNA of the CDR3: TGTGCCTCGGAGGGGGGGACGAACACCGGGGAGCTGTTTTTT. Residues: CASEGGTNTGELFF.

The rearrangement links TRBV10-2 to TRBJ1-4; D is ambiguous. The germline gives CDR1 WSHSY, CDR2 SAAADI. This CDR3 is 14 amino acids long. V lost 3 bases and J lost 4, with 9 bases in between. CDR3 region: CASSDPGFNEKLFF. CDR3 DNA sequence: TGCGCCAGCAGTGACCCGGGATTTAATGAAAAACTGTTTTTT.

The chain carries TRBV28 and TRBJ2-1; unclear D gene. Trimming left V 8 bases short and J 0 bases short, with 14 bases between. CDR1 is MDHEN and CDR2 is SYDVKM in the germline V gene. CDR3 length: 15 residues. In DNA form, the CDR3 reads TGTGCCAGCTCTACACGGCGACACTCCTACAATGAGCAGTTCTTC. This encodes CASSTRRHSYNEQFF.

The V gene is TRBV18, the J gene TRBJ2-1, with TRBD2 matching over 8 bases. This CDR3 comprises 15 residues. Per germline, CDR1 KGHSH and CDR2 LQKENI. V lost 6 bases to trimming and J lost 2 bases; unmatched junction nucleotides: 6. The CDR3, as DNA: TGTGCCAGCTCCCTAACTAGCGGCACCTACAATGAGCAGTTCTTC. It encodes CASSLTSGTYNEQFF.

The CDR3 sequence is CASSARQSYEQYF. Here the CDR3 DNA reads TGTGCCAGCAGCGCCCGACAGTCCTACGAGCAGTACTTC. V gene TRBV7-2 combines with J gene TRBJ2-7; a weak D match, TRBD1 (5 bases). The ends were cut back, 5 bases at V and 1 base at J, with 9 bases in the middle. Germline CDR1 reads SGHTA; CDR2 reads FQGNSA. The CDR3 has 13 amino acids.

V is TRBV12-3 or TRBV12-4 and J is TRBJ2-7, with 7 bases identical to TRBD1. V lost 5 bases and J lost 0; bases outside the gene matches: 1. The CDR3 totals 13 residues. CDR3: CASSGDSSYEQYF. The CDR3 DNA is TGTGCCAGCAGTGGGGACAGCTCCTACGAGCAGTACTTC.

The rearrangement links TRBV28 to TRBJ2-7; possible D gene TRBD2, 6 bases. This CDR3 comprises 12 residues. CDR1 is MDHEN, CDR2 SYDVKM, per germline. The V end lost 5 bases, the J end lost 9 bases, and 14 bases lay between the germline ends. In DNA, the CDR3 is TGTGCCAGCAGTACCCCCCGGGGGTGGCAGTACTTC. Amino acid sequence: CASSTPRGWQYF.

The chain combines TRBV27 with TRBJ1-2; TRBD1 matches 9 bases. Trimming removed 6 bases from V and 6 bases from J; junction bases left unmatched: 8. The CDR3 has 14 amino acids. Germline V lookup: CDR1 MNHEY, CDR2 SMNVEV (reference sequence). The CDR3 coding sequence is TGTGCCAGCAGCCATTCCGGACAGGGGCATGGCTACACCTTC. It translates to CASSHSGQGHGYTF.

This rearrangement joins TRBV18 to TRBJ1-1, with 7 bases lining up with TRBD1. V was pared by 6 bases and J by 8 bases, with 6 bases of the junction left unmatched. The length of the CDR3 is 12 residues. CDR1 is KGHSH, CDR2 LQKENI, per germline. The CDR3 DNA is TGTGCCAGCTCGCCAGGGACAGCCGAAGCTTTCTTT. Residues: CASSPGTAEAFF.

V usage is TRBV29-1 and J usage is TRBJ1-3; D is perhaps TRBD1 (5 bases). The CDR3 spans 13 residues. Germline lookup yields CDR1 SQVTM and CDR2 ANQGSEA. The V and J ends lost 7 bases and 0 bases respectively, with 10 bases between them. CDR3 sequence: CSAMTDSGNTIYF. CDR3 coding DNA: TGCAGCGCAATGACAGACTCTGGAAACACCATATATTTT. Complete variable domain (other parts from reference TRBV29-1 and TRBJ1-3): SAVISQKPSRDICQRGTSLTIQCQVDSQVTMMFWYRQQPGQSLTLIATANQGSEATYESGFVIDKFPISRPNLTFSTLTVSNMSPEDSSIYLCSAMTDSGNTIYFGEGSWLTVV.

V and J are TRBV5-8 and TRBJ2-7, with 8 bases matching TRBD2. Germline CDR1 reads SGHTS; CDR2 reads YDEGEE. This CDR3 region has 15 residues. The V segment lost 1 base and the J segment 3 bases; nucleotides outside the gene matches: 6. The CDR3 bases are TGTGCCAGCAGCTTGCACCGGGAGGGCTTCTACGAGCAGTACTTC. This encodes CASSLHREGFYEQYF.

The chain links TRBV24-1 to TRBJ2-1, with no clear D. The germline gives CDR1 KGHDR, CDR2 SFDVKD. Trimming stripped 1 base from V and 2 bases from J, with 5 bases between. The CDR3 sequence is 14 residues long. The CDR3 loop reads CATSDLQAYNEQFF. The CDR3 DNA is TGTGCCACCAGTGATTTACAAGCCTACAATGAGCAGTTCTTC.

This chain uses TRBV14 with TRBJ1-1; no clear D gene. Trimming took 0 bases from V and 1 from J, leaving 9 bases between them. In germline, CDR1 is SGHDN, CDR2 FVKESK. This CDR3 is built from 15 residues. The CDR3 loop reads CASSQERRKNTEAFF. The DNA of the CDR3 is TGTGCCAGCAGCCAAGAAAGGCGGAAGAACACTGAAGCTTTCTTT.

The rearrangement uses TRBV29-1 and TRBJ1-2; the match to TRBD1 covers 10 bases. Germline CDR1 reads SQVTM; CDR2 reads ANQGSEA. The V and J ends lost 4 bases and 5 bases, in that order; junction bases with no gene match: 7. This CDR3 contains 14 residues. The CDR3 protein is CSVAPGTGDYGYTF. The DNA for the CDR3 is TGCAGCGTTGCTCCCGGGACAGGGGATTATGGCTACACCTTC.

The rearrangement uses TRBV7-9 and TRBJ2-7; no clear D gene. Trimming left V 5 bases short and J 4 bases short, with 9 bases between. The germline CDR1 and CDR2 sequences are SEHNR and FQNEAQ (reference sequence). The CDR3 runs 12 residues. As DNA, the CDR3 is TGTGCCAGCAGCCTAAATCAATACGAGCAGTACTTC. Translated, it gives CASSLNQYEQYF.

CDR3 DNA: TGCGCCAGCAGCCTAACGGGAAGCGGCCACAATGAGCAGTTCTTC. This encodes CASSLTGSGHNEQFF. The chain uses TRBV5-1 and TRBJ2-1; maybe TRBD2 (5 bases). CDR1 and CDR2 from the germline V gene are SGHRS and YFSETQ. V was shortened by 4 bases and J by 5 bases, with 16 bases between the two germline ends. The CDR3 runs 15 residues.

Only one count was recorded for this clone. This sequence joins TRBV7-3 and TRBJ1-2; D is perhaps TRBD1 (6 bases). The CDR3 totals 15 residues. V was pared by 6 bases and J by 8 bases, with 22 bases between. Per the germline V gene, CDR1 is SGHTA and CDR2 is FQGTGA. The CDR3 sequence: CASSSGTSPMEGYTF. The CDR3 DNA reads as TGTGCCAGCAGTTCCGGGACATCCCCGATGGAGGGCTACACCTTC.

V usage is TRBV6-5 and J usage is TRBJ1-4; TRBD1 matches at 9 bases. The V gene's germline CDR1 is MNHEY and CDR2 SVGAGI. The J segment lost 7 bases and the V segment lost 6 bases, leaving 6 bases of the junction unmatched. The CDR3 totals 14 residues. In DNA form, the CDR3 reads TGTGCCAGCAGCACCGGGACAGGGTCTGAAAAACTGTTTTTT. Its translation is CASSTGTGSEKLFF.